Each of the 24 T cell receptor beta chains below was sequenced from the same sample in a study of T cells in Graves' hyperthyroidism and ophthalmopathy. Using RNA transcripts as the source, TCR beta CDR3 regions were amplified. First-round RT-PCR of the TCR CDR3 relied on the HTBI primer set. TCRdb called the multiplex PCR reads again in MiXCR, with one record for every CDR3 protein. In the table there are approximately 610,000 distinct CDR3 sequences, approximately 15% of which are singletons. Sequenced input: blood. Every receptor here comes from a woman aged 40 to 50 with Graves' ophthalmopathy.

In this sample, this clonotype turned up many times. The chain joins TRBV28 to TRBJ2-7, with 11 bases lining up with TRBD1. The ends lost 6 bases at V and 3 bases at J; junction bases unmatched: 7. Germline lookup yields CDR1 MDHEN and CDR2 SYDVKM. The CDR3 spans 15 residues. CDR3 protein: CASRTGTGGFYEQYF. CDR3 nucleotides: TGTGCCAGCAGGACCGGGACAGGGGGGTTCTACGAGCAGTACTTC.

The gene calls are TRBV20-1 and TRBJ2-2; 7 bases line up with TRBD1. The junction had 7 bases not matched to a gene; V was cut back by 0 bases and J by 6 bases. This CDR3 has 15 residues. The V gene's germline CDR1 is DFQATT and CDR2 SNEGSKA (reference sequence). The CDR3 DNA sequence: TGCAGTGCTAGAGATCTCCAGGGGGAAGCCGGGGAGCTGTTTTTT. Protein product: CSARDLQGEAGELFF.

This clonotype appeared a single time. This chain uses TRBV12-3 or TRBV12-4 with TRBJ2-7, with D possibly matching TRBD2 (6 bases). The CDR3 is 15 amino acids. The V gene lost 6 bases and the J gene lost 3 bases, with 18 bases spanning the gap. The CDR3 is CASRETGLPLYEQYF. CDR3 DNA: TGTGCCAGCAGGGAAACGGGACTTCCCCTCTACGAGCAGTACTTC.

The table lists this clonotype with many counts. The CDR3 coding sequence is TGTGCCACCAGTGATCCCGGTGAAGCGGGAGGGCCGGACACCGGGGAGCTGTTTTTT. Amino acid sequence: CATSDPGEAGGPDTGELFF. The chain is built from TRBV24-1 and TRBJ2-2, with TRBD2 matching 10 bases. The CDR3 extends over 19 amino acids. J lost 3 bases, V lost 3 bases, and 12 bases had no gene match. Germline V gene sequence: CDR1 KGHDR, CDR2 SFDVKD.

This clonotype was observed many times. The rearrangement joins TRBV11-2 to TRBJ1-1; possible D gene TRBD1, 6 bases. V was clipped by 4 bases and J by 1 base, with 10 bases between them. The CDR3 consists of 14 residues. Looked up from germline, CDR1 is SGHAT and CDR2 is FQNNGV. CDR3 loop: CASSSRTENTEAFF. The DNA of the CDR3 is TGTGCCAGCAGCTCCCGGACAGAGAACACTGAAGCTTTCTTT.

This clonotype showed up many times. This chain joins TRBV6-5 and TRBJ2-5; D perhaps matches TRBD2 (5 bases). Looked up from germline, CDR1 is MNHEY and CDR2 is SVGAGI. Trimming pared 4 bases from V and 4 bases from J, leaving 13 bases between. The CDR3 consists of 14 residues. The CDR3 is CASSFLDGGETQYF. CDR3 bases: TGTGCCAGCAGTTTCCTCGATGGAGGAGAGACCCAGTACTTC.

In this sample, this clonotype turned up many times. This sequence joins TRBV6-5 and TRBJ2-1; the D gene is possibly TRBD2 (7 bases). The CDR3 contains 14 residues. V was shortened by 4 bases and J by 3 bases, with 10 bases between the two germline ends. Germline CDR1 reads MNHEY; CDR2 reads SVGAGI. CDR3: CASSLGGGYNEQFF. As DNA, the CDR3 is TGTGCCAGCAGTTTGGGAGGGGGCTACAATGAGCAGTTCTTC.

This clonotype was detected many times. The CDR3 reads CASSQAERGFRDYGYTF. CDR3 in DNA: TGTGCCAGCAGCCAGGCCGAGCGGGGGTTTCGGGACTATGGCTACACCTTC. The rearrangement joins TRBV3-1 to TRBJ1-2; tentative D call: TRBD1 (5 bases). The V gene's germline CDR1 is LGHDT and CDR2 YNNKEL (reference sequence). Trimming pared 3 bases from V and 3 bases from J, leaving 20 bases between. The CDR3 loop spans 17 amino acids.

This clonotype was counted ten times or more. CDR3 coding DNA: TGTGCCAGCAGCCGATCTGCTAACTATGGCTACACCTTC. It codes for CASSRSANYGYTF. The chain uses TRBV7-9 and TRBJ1-2; D not resolved. This CDR3 is built from 13 residues. Trimming stripped 5 bases from V and 0 bases from J, with 7 bases between. Germline V gene sequence: CDR1 SEHNR, CDR2 FQNEAQ (reference sequence).

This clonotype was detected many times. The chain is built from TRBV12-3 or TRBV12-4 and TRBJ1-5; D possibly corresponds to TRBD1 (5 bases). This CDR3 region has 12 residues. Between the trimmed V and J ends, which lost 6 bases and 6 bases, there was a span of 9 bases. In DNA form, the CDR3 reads TGTGCCAGCAGGTCGGGGGGTCAGCCCCAGCATTTT. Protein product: CASRSGGQPQHF.

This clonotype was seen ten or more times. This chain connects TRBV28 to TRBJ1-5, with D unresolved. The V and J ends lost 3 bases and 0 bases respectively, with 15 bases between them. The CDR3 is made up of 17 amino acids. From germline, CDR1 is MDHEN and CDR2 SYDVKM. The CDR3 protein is CASSFPRGWYSNQPQHF. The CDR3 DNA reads TGTGCCAGCAGTTTTCCCCGGGGTTGGTATAGCAATCAGCCCCAGCATTTT.

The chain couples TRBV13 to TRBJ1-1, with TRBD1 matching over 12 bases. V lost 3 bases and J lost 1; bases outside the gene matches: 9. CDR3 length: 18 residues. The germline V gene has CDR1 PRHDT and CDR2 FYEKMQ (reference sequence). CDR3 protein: CASSLCWDRGQWNTEAFF. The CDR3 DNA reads TGTGCCAGCAGCTTGTGTTGGGACAGGGGGCAATGGAACACTGAAGCTTTCTTT.

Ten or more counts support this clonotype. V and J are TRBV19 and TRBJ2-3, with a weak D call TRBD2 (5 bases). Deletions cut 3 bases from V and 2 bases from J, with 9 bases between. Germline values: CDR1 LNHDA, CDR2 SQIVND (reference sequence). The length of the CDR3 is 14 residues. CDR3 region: CASSIGLFTDTQYF. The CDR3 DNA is TGTGCCAGTAGTATCGGACTTTTCACAGATACGCAGTATTTT.

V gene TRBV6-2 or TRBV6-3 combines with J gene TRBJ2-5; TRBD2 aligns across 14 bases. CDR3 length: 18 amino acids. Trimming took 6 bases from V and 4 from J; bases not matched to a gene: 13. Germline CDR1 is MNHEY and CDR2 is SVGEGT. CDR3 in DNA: TGTGCCAGCAGACCCTGGGGACTAGCGGGAGTAATTGGAGAGACCCAGTACTTC. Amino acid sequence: CASRPWGLAGVIGETQYF.

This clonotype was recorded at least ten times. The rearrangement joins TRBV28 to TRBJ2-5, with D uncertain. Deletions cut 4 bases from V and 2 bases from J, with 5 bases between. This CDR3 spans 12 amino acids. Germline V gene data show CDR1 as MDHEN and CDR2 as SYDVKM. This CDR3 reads CASSSQQETQYF. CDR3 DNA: TGTGCCAGCAGTTCACAACAAGAGACCCAGTACTTC.

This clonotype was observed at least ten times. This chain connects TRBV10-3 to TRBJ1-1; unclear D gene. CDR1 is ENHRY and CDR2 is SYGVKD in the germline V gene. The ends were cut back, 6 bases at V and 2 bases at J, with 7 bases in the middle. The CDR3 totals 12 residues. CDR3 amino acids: CAIRGLNTEAFF. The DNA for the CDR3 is TGTGCCATCAGGGGCCTCAACACTGAAGCTTTCTTT.

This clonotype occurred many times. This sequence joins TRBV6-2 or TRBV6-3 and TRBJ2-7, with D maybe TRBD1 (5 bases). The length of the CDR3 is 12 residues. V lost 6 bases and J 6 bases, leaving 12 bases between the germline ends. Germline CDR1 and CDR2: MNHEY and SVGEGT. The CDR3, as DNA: TGTGCCAGCAGCGAACTGACAGCCGAGCAGTACTTC. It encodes CASSELTAEQYF.

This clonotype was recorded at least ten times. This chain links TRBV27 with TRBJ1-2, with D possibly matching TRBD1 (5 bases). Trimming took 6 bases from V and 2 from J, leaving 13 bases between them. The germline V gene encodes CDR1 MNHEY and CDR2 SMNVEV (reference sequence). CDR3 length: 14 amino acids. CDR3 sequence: CASSHGPGNYGYTF. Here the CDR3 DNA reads TGTGCCAGCAGCCACGGTCCAGGGAACTATGGCTACACCTTC.

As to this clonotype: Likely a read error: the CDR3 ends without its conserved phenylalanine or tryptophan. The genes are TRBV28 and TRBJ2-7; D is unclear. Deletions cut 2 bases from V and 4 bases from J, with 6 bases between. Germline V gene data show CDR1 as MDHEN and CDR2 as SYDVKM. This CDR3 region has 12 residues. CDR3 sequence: CASSLGLYEQYL. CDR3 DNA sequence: TGTGCCAGCAGTTTAGGGTTATACGAGCAGTACCTC.

The CDR3 loop reads CAWSLTGANYGYTF. The CDR3 DNA reads TGTGCCTGGAGTCTAACCGGCGCTAACTATGGCTACACCTTC. The chain links TRBV30 to TRBJ1-2; D unresolved. This CDR3 has 14 amino acids. Germline CDR1 is GTSNPN and CDR2 is SVGIG (reference sequence). The V end lost 2 bases, the J end lost 0 bases, and 10 bases lay between the germline ends. Full variable domain (rest looked up from reference TRBV30 and TRBJ1-2): SQTIHQWPATLVQPVGSPLSLECTVEGTSNPNLYWYRQAAGRGLQLLFYSVGIGQISSEVPQNLSASRPQDRQFILSSKKLLLSDSGFYLCAWSLTGANYGYTFGSGTRLTVV.

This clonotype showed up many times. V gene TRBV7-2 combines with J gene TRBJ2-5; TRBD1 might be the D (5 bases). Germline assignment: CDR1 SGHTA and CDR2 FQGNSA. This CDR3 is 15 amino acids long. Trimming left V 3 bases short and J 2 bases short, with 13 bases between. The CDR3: CASSLGWGGQETQYF. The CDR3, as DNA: TGTGCCAGCAGCTTGGGTTGGGGCGGACAAGAGACCCAGTACTTC.

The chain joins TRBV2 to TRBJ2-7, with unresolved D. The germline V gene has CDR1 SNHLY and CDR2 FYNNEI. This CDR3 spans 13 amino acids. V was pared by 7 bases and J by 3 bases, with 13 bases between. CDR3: CASTPASHYEQYF. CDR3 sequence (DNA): TGTGCCAGCACCCCCGCATCCCACTACGAGCAGTACTTC.

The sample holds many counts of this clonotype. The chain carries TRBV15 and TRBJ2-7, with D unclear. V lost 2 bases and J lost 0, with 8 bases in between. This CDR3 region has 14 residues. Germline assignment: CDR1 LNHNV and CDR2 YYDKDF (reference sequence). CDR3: CATSRKTHSYEQYF. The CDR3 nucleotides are TGTGCCACCAGCAGAAAGACTCACTCCTACGAGCAGTACTTC.

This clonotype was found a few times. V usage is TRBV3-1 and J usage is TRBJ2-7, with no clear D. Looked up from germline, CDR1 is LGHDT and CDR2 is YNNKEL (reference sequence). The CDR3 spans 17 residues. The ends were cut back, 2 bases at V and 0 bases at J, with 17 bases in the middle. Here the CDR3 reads CASSQFSQRFASYEQYF. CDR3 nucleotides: TGTGCCAGCAGCCAATTTTCTCAGCGTTTTGCCTCCTACGAGCAGTACTTC.